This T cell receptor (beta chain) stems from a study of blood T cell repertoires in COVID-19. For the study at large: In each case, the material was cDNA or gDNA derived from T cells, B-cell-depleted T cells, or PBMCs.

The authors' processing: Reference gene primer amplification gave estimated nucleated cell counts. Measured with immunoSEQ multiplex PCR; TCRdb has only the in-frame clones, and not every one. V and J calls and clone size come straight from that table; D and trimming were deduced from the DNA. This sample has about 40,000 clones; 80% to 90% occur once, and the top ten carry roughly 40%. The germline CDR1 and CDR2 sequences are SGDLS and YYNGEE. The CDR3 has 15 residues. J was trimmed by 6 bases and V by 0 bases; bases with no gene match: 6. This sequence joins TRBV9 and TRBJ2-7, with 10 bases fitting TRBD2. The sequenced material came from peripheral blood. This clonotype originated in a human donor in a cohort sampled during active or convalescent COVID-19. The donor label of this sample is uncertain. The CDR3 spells CASSVASGSVSEQYF. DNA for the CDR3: TGTGCCAGCAGCGTAGCTAGCGGGAGCGTCAGCGAGCAGTACTTC.